This T cell receptor beta chain was documented in a study of molecular identifiers for immune sequencing clone quantification (dated by TCRdb to the late 2010s). Study-wide context: For a replicate experiment, RNA from 20,000 or 100,000 naive CD8 T cells was divided into five aliquots, and four of the five aliquots were sequenced. CD8 T cells were used in a methods study to benchmark molecular-identifier clustering-based TCR repertoire sequencing (MIDCIRS) and TCR RNA copy counting. The paper as a whole reports these results and caveats: In CMV-specific effector cells, clones with more than 20 RNA copies accounted for over 97% of molecules, whereas in naive cells such clones accounted for under 1%. Highly expanded clone sizes could be underestimated because identical TCR molecules may share a barcode. Modeling estimated around 3 recovered TCR RNA copies per cell, compared with about 10 by digital PCR, which implies 30% to 35% capture efficiency. The naive libraries included spiked-in Jurkat TCR RNA (about 9 copies' worth), and this Jurkat TCR RNA is not part of the donor repertoire. Without barcode sub-clustering, chimeric consensus sequences inflated TCR diversity; chimeras reached as high as 47%. Even against a background of 850,000 to 1,000,000 naive CD8 T cells, spiked-in Jurkat TCR RNA amounting to a single cell's worth was reported to be detectable.

In this sample, this clonotype turned up a few times. Its antigen is currently not known. No much larger clone exists at a distance of one base, and base qualities are not known. Naive CD8 T cell libraries were made from about 21,000 to 970,000 sorted cells using 10%, 30% or 50% of purified RNA. Naive CD8 T cells, defined as CD8+CD4-CCR7+CD45RA+, were FACS-sorted into RLT Plus buffer on a BD FACSAria II. Around 10 TCR copies' worth of Jurkat RNA were spiked into about 19,000-1,100,000 naive CD8 T cell samples to test detection sensitivity. CD8 T cells were enriched using RosetteSep CD8+ T Cell Enrichment Cocktail and Ficoll-Paque, and the enriched cells then underwent ACK red cell lysis. As encoded in the germline V gene, CDR1 is SGHDT while CDR2 is YYEEEE. Measured from the cysteine to the phenylalanine, the CDR3 is 16 residues long. The DNA shown is the 48-base CDR3, in frame from base 1. V is pared back by 1 base and J by 2 bases, with 13 bases lying between the germline termini.

Libraries were made using PCR. The sample was run on an Illumina HiSeq 4000. Bulk TCR libraries were made following a previously described method, with the TCR primers given in Table S5. Total RNA was purified with the Qiagen AllPrep DNA/RNA kit. Before analysis, reads from multiple sequencing runs of the same library were pooled. From the authors' description of their analysis: Reads were retained only if the reads had an exact TCR constant sequence, and the retained reads were trimmed to 150 nt and grouped according to their 12-nt molecular barcodes. Reads in each barcode group were sub-clustered using a 15% Levenshtein threshold, and a quality-weighted consensus sequence was built for each RNA molecule. Non-functional sequences were excluded, and lower-count sequences lying one edit away from another sequence were also excluded. Barcode sub-clusters with fewer than 20% of the maximum read count were removed, based on fitting two negative binomial distributions. TCRdb cleaned the public reads at Q25 with fastp, built clones with MiXCR and kept in-frame beta chains. Rows merge per CDR3 protein into single entries with the most common DNA and genes. The V and J calls and clone size are TCRdb's, not the authors'. Recorded for this sample are around 470,000 distinct CDR3 sequences; about 21% of them occurred a single time. 0.65% to 0.95% of the sample rests with the top ten.

The material sequenced was naive CD8+ T cells from blood, with Jurkat cell RNA spiked in. Read against the paper, the sample's cell subset or site label means: FACS-sorted CD8+CD4-CCR7+CD45RA+ naive T cells. This sequence uses TRBV5-6 and TRBJ2-1; the D segment cannot be called with confidence. The source is a human donor in good health. Some libraries in this study had Jurkat cell RNA spiked in. The DNA sequence reads TGTGCCAGCAGCTTGATCCGCGGCACACCCTACAATGAGCAGTTCTTC. It specifies CASSLIRGTPYNEQFF. The CDR3 plus the reference TRBV5-6 and TRBJ2-1 genes for the other parts give the full variable domain: DAGVTQSPTHLIKTRGQQVTLRCSPKSGHDTVSWYQQALGQGPQFIFQYYEEEERQRGNFPDRFSGHQFPNYSSELNVNALLLGDSALYLCASSLIRGTPYNEQFFGPGTRLTVL.